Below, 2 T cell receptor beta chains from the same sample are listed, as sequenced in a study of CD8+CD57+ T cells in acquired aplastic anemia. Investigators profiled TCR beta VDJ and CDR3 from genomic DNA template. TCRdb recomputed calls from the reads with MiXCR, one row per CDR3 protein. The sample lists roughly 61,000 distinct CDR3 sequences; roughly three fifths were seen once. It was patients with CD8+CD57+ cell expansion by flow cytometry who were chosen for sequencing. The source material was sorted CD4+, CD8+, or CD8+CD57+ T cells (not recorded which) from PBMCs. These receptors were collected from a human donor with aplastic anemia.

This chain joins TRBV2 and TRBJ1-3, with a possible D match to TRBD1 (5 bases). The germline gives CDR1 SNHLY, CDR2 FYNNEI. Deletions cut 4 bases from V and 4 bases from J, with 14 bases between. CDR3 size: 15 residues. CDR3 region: CASSVVGGEGNTIYF. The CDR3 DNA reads TGTGCCAGCAGTGTTGTGGGGGGAGAAGGAAACACCATATATTTT.

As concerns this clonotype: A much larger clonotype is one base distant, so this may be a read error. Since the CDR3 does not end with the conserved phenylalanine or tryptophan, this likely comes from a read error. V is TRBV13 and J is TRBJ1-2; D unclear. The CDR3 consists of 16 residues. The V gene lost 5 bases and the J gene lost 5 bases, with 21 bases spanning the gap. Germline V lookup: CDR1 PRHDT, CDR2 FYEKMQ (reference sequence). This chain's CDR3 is CASSQDQGPEGYGYTL. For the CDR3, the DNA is TGTGCCAGCAGCCAAGATCAAGGGCCCGAAGGGTATGGCTACACCCTC.